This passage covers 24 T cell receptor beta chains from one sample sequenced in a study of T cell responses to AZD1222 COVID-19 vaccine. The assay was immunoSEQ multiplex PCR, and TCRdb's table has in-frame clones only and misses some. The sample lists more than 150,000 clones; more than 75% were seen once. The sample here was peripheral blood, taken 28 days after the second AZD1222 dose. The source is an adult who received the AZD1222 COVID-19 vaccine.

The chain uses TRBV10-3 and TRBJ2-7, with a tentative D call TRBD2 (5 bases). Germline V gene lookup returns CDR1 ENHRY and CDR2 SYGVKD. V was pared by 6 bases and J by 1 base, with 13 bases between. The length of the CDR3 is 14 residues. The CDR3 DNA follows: TGTGCCATCAGGGGGTCCCGCGGGTCCTACGAGCAGTACTTC. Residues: CAIRGSRGSYEQYF.

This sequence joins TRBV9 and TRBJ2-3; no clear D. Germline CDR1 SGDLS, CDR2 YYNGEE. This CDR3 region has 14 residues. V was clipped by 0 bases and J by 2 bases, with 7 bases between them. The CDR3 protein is CASSVVAYTDTQYF. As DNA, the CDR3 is TGTGCCAGCAGCGTAGTCGCCTACACAGATACGCAGTATTTT.

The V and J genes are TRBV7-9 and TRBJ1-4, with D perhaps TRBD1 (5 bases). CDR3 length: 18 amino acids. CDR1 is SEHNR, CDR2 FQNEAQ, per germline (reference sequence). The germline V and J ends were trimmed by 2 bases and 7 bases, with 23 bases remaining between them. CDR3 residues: CASSLNAINQGPGEKLFF. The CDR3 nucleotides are TGTGCCAGCAGCTTAAACGCCATTAACCAGGGCCCTGGTGAAAAACTGTTTTTT. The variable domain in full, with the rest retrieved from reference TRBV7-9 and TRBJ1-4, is DTGVSQNPRHKITKRGQNVTFRCDPISEHNRLYWYRQTLGQGPEFLTYFQNEAQLEKSRLLSDRFSAERPKGSFSTLEIQRTEQGDSAMYLCASSLNAINQGPGEKLFFGSGTQLSVL.

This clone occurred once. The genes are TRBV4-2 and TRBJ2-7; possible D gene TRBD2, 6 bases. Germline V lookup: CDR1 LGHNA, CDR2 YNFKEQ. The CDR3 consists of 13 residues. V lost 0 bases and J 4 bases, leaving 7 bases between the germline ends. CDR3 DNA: TGTGCCAGCAGCCAAGAGGGAGGATACGAGCAGTACTTC. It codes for CASSQEGGYEQYF.

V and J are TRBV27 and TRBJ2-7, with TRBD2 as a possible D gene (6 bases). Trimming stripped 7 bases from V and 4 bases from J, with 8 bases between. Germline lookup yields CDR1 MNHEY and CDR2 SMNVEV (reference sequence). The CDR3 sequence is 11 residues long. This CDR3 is CASTEGYEQYF. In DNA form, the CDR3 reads TGTGCCAGCACGGAGGGTTACGAGCAGTACTTC.

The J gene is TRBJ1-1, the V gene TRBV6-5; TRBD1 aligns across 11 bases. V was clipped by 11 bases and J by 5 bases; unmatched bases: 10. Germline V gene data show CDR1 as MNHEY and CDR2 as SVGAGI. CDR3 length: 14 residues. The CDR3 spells CASRTGGARTEAFF. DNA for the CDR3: TGTGCCTCGCGGACAGGGGGCGCCAGGACTGAAGCTTTCTTT.

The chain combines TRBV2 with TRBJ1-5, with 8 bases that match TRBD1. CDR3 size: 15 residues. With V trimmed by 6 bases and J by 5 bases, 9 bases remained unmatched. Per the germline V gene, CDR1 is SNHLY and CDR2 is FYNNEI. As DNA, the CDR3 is TGTGCCAGCAGCCCGTTGGACAGGGCCGATCAGCCCCAGCATTTT. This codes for CASSPLDRADQPQHF.

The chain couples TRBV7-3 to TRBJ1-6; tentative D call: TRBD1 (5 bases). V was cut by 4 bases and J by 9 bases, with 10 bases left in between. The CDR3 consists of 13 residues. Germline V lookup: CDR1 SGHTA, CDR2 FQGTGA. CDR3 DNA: TGTGCCAGCAGCTACTCGGGGGGTTCACCCCTCCACTTT. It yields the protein CASSYSGGSPLHF.

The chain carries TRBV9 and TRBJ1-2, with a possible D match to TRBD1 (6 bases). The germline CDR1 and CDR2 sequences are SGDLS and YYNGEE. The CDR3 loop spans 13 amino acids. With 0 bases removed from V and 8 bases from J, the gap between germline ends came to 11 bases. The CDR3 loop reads CASSVGGQRGYTF. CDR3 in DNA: TGTGCCAGCAGCGTAGGCGGACAGAGGGGCTACACCTTC. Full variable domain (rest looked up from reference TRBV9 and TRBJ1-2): DSGVTQTPKHLITATGQRVTLRCSPRSGDLSVYWYQQSLDQGLQFLIQYYNGEERAKGNILERFSAQQFPDLHSELNLSSLELGDSALYFCASSVGGQRGYTFGSGTRLTVV.

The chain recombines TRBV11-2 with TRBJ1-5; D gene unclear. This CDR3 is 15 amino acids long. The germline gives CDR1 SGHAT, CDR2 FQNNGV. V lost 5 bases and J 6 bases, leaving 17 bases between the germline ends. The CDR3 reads CASSPQGIGSQPQHF. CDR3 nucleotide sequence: TGTGCCAGCAGCCCCCAAGGAATCGGTAGTCAGCCCCAGCATTTT.

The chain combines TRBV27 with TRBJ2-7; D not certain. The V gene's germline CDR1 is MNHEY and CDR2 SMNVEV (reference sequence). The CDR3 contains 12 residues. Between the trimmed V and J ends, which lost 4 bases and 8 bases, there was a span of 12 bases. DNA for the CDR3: TGTGCCAGCAGTTCAGGTAATGCAAAGCAGTACTTC. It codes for CASSSGNAKQYF.

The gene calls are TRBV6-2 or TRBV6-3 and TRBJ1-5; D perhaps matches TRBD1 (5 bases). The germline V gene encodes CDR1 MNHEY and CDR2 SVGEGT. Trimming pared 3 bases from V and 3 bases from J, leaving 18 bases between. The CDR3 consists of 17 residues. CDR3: CASSYSGTAENNQPQHF. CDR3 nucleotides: TGTGCCAGCAGTTATTCCGGGACGGCCGAAAACAATCAGCCCCAGCATTTT.

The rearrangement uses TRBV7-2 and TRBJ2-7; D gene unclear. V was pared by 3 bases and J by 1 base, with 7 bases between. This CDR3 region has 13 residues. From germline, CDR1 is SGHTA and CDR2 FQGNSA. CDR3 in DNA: TGTGCCAGCAGCTTGGCGGCATCCTACGAGCAGTACTTC. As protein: CASSLAASYEQYF.

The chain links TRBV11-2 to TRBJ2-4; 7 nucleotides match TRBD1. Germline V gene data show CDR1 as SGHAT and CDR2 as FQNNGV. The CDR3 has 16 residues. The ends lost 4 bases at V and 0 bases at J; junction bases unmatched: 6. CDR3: CASSYYRGRAKNIQYF. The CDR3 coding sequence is TGTGCCAGCAGCTATTACAGGGGCAGAGCCAAAAACATTCAGTACTTC.

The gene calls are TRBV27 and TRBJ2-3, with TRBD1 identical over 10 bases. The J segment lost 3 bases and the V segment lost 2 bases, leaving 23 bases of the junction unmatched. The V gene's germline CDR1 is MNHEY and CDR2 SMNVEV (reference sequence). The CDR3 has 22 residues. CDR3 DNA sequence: TGTGCCAGCAGTTTAACCCATCCGATCCCAGGGACAGGGGACGGACGGACAGATACGCAGTATTTT. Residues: CASSLTHPIPGTGDGRTDTQYF.

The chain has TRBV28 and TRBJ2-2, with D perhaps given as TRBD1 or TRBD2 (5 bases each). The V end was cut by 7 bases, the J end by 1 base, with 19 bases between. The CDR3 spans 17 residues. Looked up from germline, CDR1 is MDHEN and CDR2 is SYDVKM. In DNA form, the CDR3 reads TGTGCCAGCACCCTAAGAGGGGTAGGACTGAACACCGGGGAGCTGTTTTTT. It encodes CASTLRGVGLNTGELFF. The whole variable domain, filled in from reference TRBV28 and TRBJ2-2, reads DVKVTQSSRYLVKRTGEKVFLECVQDMDHENMFWYRQDPGLGLRLIYFSYDVKMKEKGDIPEGYSVSREKKERFSLILESASTNQTSMYLCASTLRGVGLNTGELFFGEGSRLTVL.

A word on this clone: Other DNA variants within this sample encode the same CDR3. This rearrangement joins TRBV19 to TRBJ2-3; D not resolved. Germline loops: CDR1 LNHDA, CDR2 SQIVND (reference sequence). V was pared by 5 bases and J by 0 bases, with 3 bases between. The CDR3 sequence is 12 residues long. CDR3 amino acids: CASSLSTDTQYF. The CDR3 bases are TGTGCCAGTAGTCTTAGCACAGATACGCAGTATTTT.

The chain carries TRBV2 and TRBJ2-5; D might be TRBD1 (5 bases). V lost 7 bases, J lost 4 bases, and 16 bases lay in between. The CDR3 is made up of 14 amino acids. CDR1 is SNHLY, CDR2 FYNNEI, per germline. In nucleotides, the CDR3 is TGTGCCAGCATTCTGGGTCCAAGGGGAGAGACCCAGTACTTC. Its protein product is CASILGPRGETQYF.

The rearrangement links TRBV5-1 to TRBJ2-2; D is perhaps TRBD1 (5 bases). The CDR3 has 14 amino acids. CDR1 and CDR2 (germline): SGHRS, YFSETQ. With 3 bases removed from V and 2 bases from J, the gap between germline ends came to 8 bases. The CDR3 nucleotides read TGCGCCAGCAGCTCGACAGTAAACACCGGGGAGCTGTTTTTT. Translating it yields CASSSTVNTGELFF.

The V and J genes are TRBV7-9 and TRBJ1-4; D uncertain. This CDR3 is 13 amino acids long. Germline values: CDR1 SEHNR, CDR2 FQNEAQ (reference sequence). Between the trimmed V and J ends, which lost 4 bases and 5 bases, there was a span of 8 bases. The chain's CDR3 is CASSSISNEKLFF. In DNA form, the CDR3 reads TGTGCCAGCAGCTCCATCTCGAATGAAAAACTGTTTTTT.

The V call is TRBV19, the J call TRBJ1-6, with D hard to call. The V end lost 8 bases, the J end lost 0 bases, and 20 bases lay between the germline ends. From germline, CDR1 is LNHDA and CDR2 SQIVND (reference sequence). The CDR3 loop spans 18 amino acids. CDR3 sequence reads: CASRIHAVGASYNSPLHF. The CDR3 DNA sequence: TGTGCCAGTCGAATTCACGCAGTGGGCGCCTCCTATAATTCACCCCTCCACTTT.

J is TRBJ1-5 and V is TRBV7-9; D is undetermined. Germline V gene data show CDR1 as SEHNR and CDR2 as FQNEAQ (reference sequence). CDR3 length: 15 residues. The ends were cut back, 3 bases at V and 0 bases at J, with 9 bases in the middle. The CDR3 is CASSLHGSSNQPQHF. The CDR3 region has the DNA TGTGCCAGCAGCTTGCACGGTAGTAGCAATCAGCCCCAGCATTTT.

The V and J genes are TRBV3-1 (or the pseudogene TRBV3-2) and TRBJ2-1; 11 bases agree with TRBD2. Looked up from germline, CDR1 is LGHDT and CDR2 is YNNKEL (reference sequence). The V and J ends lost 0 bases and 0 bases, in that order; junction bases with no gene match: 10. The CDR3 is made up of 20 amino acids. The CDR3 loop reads CASSQEQGLAGGYSYNEQFF. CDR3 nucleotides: TGTGCCAGCAGCCAAGAACAAGGCCTAGCGGGAGGCTACTCCTACAATGAGCAGTTCTTC.

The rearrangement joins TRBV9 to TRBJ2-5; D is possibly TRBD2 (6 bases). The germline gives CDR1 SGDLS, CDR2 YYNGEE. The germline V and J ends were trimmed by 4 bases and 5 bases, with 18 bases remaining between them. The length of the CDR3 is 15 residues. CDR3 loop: CASSLSGTHGETQYF. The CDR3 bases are TGTGCCAGCAGCCTATCCGGGACTCACGGGGAGACCCAGTACTTC. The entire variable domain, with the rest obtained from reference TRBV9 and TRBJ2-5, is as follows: DSGVTQTPKHLITATGQRVTLRCSPRSGDLSVYWYQQSLDQGLQFLIQYYNGEERAKGNILERFSAQQFPDLHSELNLSSLELGDSALYFCASSLSGTHGETQYFGPGTRLLVL.